This entry describes one TCR beta chain. No antigen is known for it. No much larger clonotype is one base removed from it; base qualities were not supplied. These data belong to a study of blood T cell repertoires in COVID-19 (dated by TCRdb to about 2020). For the wider study: The collaborator samples originated in the United States, Italy and Spain and spanned the acute and convalescent phases of COVID-19. The prospective study material was composed of cDNA or gDNA derived from T cells, B-cell-depleted T cells, or PBMCs. The dataset comprised deeply sampled blood TCRbeta repertoires from subjects exposed to, actively infected with, or recovered from COVID-19. A freely available public database, intended as a resource for researchers studying the immune response to SARS-CoV-2, is where the repertoires were released. The samples were drawn from the first 160 participants of the ongoing ImmuneRACE study and from 1,254 subjects provided by 6 global collaborators. The sample metadata nearly always contained a de-identified subject ID, COVID-19 status, age in years and sex. Where available, HLA class I and class II types were obtained from metadata supplied by the sample provider rather than from assay-based typing. Overall study outcomes, separate from this receptor: How much clinical and demographic metadata was included differed by source and by participant, and the metadata was provided uncurated.

At one collaborating source in Seattle, patients were enrolled during active infection and were followed longitudinally through the course of disease. The collaborating institutions used their own protocols to collect whole blood in K2EDTA tubes. For TCRbeta analysis, collaborators shipped samples as frozen whole blood, isolated PBMCs, or DNA extracted from either of those sample types. V is pared back by 3 bases and J by 2 bases, with 14 bases lying between the germline termini. The CDR3 holds 16 amino acids from the cysteine to the phenylalanine. The read is trimmed to its CDR3 DNA, 48 bases read in frame from base 1. CDR1 and CDR2 are drawn from the germline V gene (reference sequence): MNHEY, SMNVEV. TCRbeta CDR3 regions were amplified from genomic DNA by means of the immunoSEQ Assay, a bias-controlled multiplex PCR. The published analysis was carried out like this. The number of nucleated cells in each sample was estimated by amplification of reference gene primers within the assay. Sequence reads were collapsed and filtered to measure the absolute abundance of every unique TCRbeta CDR3 rearrangement. For each sample, productive Simpson clonality was calculated by taking the square root of Simpson's diversity index across productive rearrangements. TCRdb took over this immuneACCESS table, retaining in-frame rearrangements with V and J assigned. Such tables are incomplete; in checked studies, under half of the missing clones stem from an unresolved V gene, and the remainder is unexplained. That table supplies the V and J calls and clone size; D and trimming were determined from the DNA. The sample table holds fewer than 250,000 clones, of which roughly 87% were seen once. The biggest ten clones account for roughly 7.1% of the sample.

The sample taken for sequencing was peripheral blood. This TCR was recovered from a woman aged 55-75 years with COVID-19, enrolled during active disease. Recombination connected TRBV27 to TRBJ1-5, with no reliable assignment of the D segment. The CDR3 protein: CASSFSSGSGNQPQHF. The sequence in DNA is TGTGCCAGCAGTTTTTCGTCCGGCAGCGGCAATCAGCCCCAGCATTTT.